One and the same sample provided the 13 T cell receptor beta chains below, sequenced in a study of PD-1 blockade in classical Hodgkin lymphoma. Every single patient, without exception, relapsed after autologous stem cell transplantation, and brentuximab vedotin exposure varied. Generated by immunoSEQ multiplex PCR, the TCRdb table keeps only in-frame clones and is missing some. The sample comprises under 20,000 clones, 82% of which are singletons, and around 25% rests with the top ten. The material sequenced was peripheral blood mononuclear cells (PBMCs), taken before the second cycle of nivolumab. These receptors came from a human donor with classical Hodgkin lymphoma.

This clone was observed a few times. V and J are TRBV28 and TRBJ1-5; 10 bases line up with TRBD1. CDR1 and CDR2 (germline): MDHEN, SYDVKM. Trimming at V came to 4 bases and at J to 3 bases, leaving 12 bases not matched to a gene. The CDR3 spans 18 residues. DNA of the CDR3: TGTGCCAGCAGTTGGATCGACAGGGGGCGCCGGCCCAATCAGCCCCAGCATTTT. It specifies CASSWIDRGRRPNQPQHF. The whole variable domain, filled in from reference TRBV28 and TRBJ1-5, reads DVKVTQSSRYLVKRTGEKVFLECVQDMDHENMFWYRQDPGLGLRLIYFSYDVKMKEKGDIPEGYSVSREKKERFSLILESASTNQTSMYLCASSWIDRGRRPNQPQHFGDGTRLSIL.

This clone was seen only a few times. J is TRBJ1-2 and V is TRBV7-2; D is unresolved. Between the trimmed V and J ends, which lost 4 bases and 0 bases, there was a span of 9 bases. Germline CDR1 SGHTA, CDR2 FQGNSA. The CDR3 is 14 residues long. DNA for the CDR3: TGTGCCAGCAGCTCACCCATACCTAACTATGGCTACACCTTC. It yields the protein CASSSPIPNYGYTF.

The chain combines TRBV7-8 with TRBJ1-1, with D hard to call. CDR1 is SGHVS, CDR2 FQNEAQ, per germline. V was cut by 5 bases and J by 3 bases, with 13 bases left in between. The CDR3 is made up of 14 amino acids. This CDR3 is CASSLGLSDTEAFF. In DNA, the CDR3 is TGTGCCAGCAGCCTAGGCCTGTCGGACACTGAAGCTTTCTTT.

This rearrangement joins TRBV4-2 to TRBJ1-2, with 9 nucleotides matching TRBD1. Germline values: CDR1 LGHNA, CDR2 YNFKEQ. The CDR3 consists of 16 residues. V was pared by 3 bases and J by 3 bases, with 8 bases of the junction left unmatched. CDR3 in amino acids: CASSHMDRGRYYGYTF. The CDR3 DNA sequence: TGTGCCAGCAGCCACATGGACAGGGGTCGATACTATGGCTACACCTTC.

The CDR3 sequence is CASSLGGQVGYEQYF. As DNA, the CDR3 is TGTGCCAGCAGTTTGGGCGGACAGGTTGGCTACGAGCAGTACTTC. The gene calls are TRBV28 and TRBJ2-7, with 7 bases fitting TRBD1. V lost 3 bases and J lost 3; bases outside the gene matches: 8. CDR1 is MDHEN and CDR2 is SYDVKM in the germline V gene. The CDR3 sequence is 15 residues long.

This clone was observed a few times. The V call is TRBV6-1, the J call TRBJ1-5; no clear D gene. Germline-derived CDR1 and CDR2 are MNHNS and SASEGT. V was pared by 2 bases and J by 4 bases, with 9 bases between. CDR3 size: 14 residues. CDR3 protein: CASSELAGNQPQHF. CDR3 nucleotides: TGTGCCAGCAGTGAATTGGCGGGGAATCAGCCCCAGCATTTT.

The chain has TRBV7-2 and TRBJ2-7; the match to TRBD2 covers 7 bases. In germline, CDR1 is SGHTA, CDR2 FQGNSA. This CDR3 spans 14 amino acids. Trimming at V came to 5 bases and at J to 0 bases, leaving 4 bases not matched to a gene. As DNA, the CDR3 is TGTGCCAGCAGCGCCCAGCGGGGCTCCTACGAGCAGTACTTC. Its protein is CASSAQRGSYEQYF.

Concerning this clone itself: The final CDR3 position lacks the conserved phenylalanine or tryptophan, pointing to a likely read error. It is unclear where the CDR3 begins or ends on the DNA, so no DNA is shown, and the CDR3 is as TCRdb lists it. V usage is TRBV27 and J usage is TRBJ2-7; the table's D call TRBD1 went unverified against the DNA. CDR1 and CDR2 (germline): MNHEY, SMNVEV (reference sequence). The CDR3 spans 12 amino acids, including both terminal residues. The CDR3 reads CASSPQPRNRGG.

This clone came up a few times. V is TRBV11-2 and J is TRBJ2-7; TRBD1 matches 9 bases. There are 16 residues in the CDR3. The germline V gene has CDR1 SGHAT and CDR2 FQNNGV. J was trimmed by 3 bases and V by 4 bases; bases with no gene match: 10. CDR3 sequence: CASSSLTGTGYYEQYF. The CDR3 DNA reads as TGTGCCAGCAGCTCACTTACCGGGACAGGGTACTACGAGCAGTACTTC. Based on the CDR3 plus reference TRBV11-2 and TRBJ2-7, the full variable domain is EAGVAQSPRYKIIEKRQSVAFWCNPISGHATLYWYQQILGQGPKLLIQFQNNGVVDDSQLPKDRFSAERLKGVDSTLKIQPAKLEDSAVYLCASSSLTGTGYYEQYFGPGTRLTVT.

This sequence joins TRBV20-1 and TRBJ2-7, with D possibly TRBD1 on 6 matching bases. V was pared by 6 bases and J by 2 bases, with 8 bases between. This CDR3 is 11 amino acids long. CDR1 and CDR2 (germline): DFQATT, SNEGSKA (reference sequence). The CDR3 loop is CSAGDTYEQYF. The CDR3 DNA reads as TGCAGTGCCGGGGACACCTACGAGCAGTACTTC.

The CDR3 protein is CASSFLILGGDTEAFF. The CDR3 region has the DNA TGTGCCAGCAGCTTTTTGATCCTGGGAGGGGACACTGAAGCTTTCTTT. This rearrangement joins TRBV5-6 to TRBJ1-1; tentatively, D is TRBD1 (5 bases). V shed 2 bases and J shed 3 bases, with 17 bases lying between them. CDR1 is SGHDT, CDR2 YYEEEE, per germline. The CDR3 has 16 amino acids.

The chain combines TRBV7-9 with TRBJ2-7; TRBD1 is a possible D gene (5 bases). The V gene lost 0 bases and the J gene lost 7 bases, with 13 bases spanning the gap. CDR3 size: 14 residues. The germline V gene encodes CDR1 SEHNR and CDR2 FQNEAQ (reference sequence). The CDR3 DNA reads as TGTGCCAGCAGCTTAGCTAGGGTAGGGGCTGAGCAGTACTTC. It is translated as CASSLARVGAEQYF.

The rearrangement uses TRBV6-5 and TRBJ1-1; unclear D gene. The germline gives CDR1 MNHEY, CDR2 SVGAGI. V dropped 5 bases and J dropped 11 bases, with 15 bases sitting between them. The CDR3 is 12 amino acids. CDR3 nucleotides: TGTGCCAGCAGTCCTGGCGCCAGGCAGGCTTTCTTT. Its translation: CASSPGARQAFF.